Following are 32 T cell receptor beta chains from one sample sequenced in a study of cytomegalovirus exposure and HLA in healthy donors. Amplification used 60 Vbeta primers and 13 Jbeta primers. TCRdb's copy holds only in-frame clones and misses some; the assay was immunoSEQ multiplex PCR. The sample yields 130,000 to 150,000 clones, over 80% seen once. Sequencing input: PBMCs. Receptor source: a woman younger than 45 in good health and CMV-seronegative.

In this sample, this clone turned up once. This rearrangement joins TRBV6-4 to TRBJ2-7; 8 bases fit TRBD2. The V segment lost 3 bases and the J segment 3 bases; nucleotides outside the gene matches: 10. The germline V gene has CDR1 MRHNA and CDR2 SNTAGT. The CDR3 is made up of 16 amino acids. In DNA, the CDR3 is TGTGCCAGCAGTGAGCTGAGCGGGAGACACGGCTACGAGCAGTACTTC. Translating gives CASSELSGRHGYEQYF.

V gene TRBV18 combines with J gene TRBJ2-7; D is uncertain. Trimming removed 0 bases from V and 2 bases from J, with 11 bases in between. The germline V gene has CDR1 KGHSH and CDR2 LQKENI. The CDR3 sequence is 15 residues long. The CDR3 is CASSPPGTTTYEQYF. CDR3 sequence (DNA): TGTGCCAGCTCACCACCGGGCACGACCACCTACGAGCAGTACTTC.

This chain connects TRBV13 to TRBJ2-1; tentatively, D is TRBD1 (5 bases). The CDR3 totals 17 residues. Trimming cost V 5 bases and J 3 bases, with 20 bases left between them. CDR1 is PRHDT and CDR2 is FYEKMQ in the germline V gene (reference sequence). The CDR3: CASSHGPTVINYNEQFF. As DNA, the CDR3 is TGTGCCAGCAGCCACGGCCCGACAGTGATTAACTACAATGAGCAGTTCTTC.

The chain recombines TRBV19 with TRBJ1-4, with unresolved D. There are 13 residues in the CDR3. Germline V gene lookup returns CDR1 LNHDA and CDR2 SQIVND (reference sequence). Between the trimmed V and J ends, which lost 7 bases and 7 bases, there was a span of 13 bases. CDR3 DNA sequence: TGTGCCAGTAAAACCGATTACGGTGAAAAACTGTTTTTT. This codes for CASKTDYGEKLFF.

A few counts support this clone. The rearrangement joins TRBV30 to TRBJ1-1; 9 positions agree with TRBD1. V dropped 5 bases and J dropped 4; count of bases not matched to a gene: 8. The germline gives CDR1 GTSNPN, CDR2 SVGIG (reference sequence). The CDR3 has 14 amino acids. The CDR3 region is CAWVGTGILTEAFF. CDR3 coding DNA: TGTGCCTGGGTCGGGACAGGGATTCTCACTGAAGCTTTCTTT.

The gene calls are TRBV11-2 and TRBJ1-4; tentative D call: TRBD1 (6 bases). The germline CDR1 and CDR2 sequences are SGHAT and FQNNGV. V was cut by 5 bases and J by 8 bases, with 24 bases left in between. CDR3 size: 17 residues. This chain's CDR3 is CASSRRQVAGLGEKLFF. As DNA, the CDR3 is TGTGCCAGCAGCCGAAGACAGGTGGCCGGCCTAGGCGAAAAACTGTTTTTT.

The gene calls are TRBV27 and TRBJ1-1; no firm D call. This CDR3 has 11 amino acids. Germline CDR1 and CDR2: MNHEY and SMNVEV (reference sequence). Trimming pared 6 bases from V and 2 bases from J, leaving 4 bases between. For the CDR3, the DNA is TGTGCCAGCAGGAGAAACACTGAAGCTTTCTTT. Protein sequence: CASRRNTEAFF.

J is TRBJ2-7 and V is TRBV6-5; 8 bases fit TRBD1. The V segment lost 6 bases and the J segment 3 bases; nucleotides outside the gene matches: 7. Per germline, CDR1 MNHEY and CDR2 SVGAGI. The CDR3 has 14 residues. CDR3: CASSPSDRGYEQYF. CDR3 nucleotide sequence: TGTGCCAGCAGCCCATCAGACAGGGGCTACGAGCAGTACTTC.

This clone was seen once. The chain is built from TRBV10-2 and TRBJ1-2, with D maybe TRBD1 (5 bases). Germline values: CDR1 WSHSY, CDR2 SAAADI. Trimming left V 2 bases short and J 0 bases short, with 16 bases between. This CDR3 region has 17 residues. The CDR3 bases are TGCGCCAGCAGTGAGCCCCCCAGGACACTGCCTAACTATGGCTACACCTTC. The encoded protein is CASSEPPRTLPNYGYTF.

The chain joins TRBV7-2 to TRBJ2-7, with TRBD2 matching 9 bases. This CDR3 contains 12 residues. Germline V gene sequence: CDR1 SGHTA, CDR2 FQGNSA. CDR3 DNA: TGTGTGGCGGGAGGGATCTCCTACGAGCAGTACTTC. Protein product: CVAGGISYEQYF.

This chain links TRBV28 with TRBJ1-1, with unresolved D. CDR3 size: 12 residues. Germline V gene data show CDR1 as MDHEN and CDR2 as SYDVKM. V was shortened by 5 bases and J by 8 bases, with 12 bases between the two germline ends. The DNA of the CDR3 is TGTGCCAGCAGTCCCCTGGGCAGGGAAGCTTTCTTT. As protein: CASSPLGREAFF.

This chain links TRBV4-1 with TRBJ2-3, with TRBD2 matching 7 bases. V shed 4 bases, J shed 5 bases, and the junction held 6 bases outside the gene matches. The CDR3 totals 14 residues. The germline V gene encodes CDR1 MGHRA and CDR2 YSYEKL. Here the CDR3 reads CASSRGSGGDTQYF. CDR3 nucleotide sequence: TGCGCCAGCAGCCGGGGGTCGGGGGGAGATACGCAGTATTTT.

The chain employs TRBV7-9 and TRBJ2-6, with TRBD2 as a possible D gene (5 bases). V was shortened by 5 bases and J by 4 bases, with 12 bases between the two germline ends. CDR3 size: 15 residues. In germline, CDR1 is SEHNR, CDR2 FQNEAQ (reference sequence). The CDR3 sequence is CASSVERSGANVLTF. CDR3 bases: TGTGCCAGCAGCGTTGAGCGGTCAGGGGCCAACGTCCTGACTTTC.

The rearrangement joins TRBV18 to TRBJ1-2; no firm D call. V gave up 8 bases and J gave up 0 bases, with 13 bases separating them. Germline lookup yields CDR1 KGHSH and CDR2 LQKENI. This CDR3 has 14 residues. For the CDR3, the DNA is TGTGCCAGCACGCCCGACACTTCTAACTATGGCTACACCTTC. Protein: CASTPDTSNYGYTF.

This clone was found once. The chain employs TRBV7-3 and TRBJ1-1; 8 bases map to TRBD1. V trimming: 2 bases; J trimming: 4 bases; junction bases outside the gene matches: 6. The CDR3 is made up of 15 amino acids. The V gene's germline CDR1 is SGHTA and CDR2 FQGTGA. As DNA, the CDR3 is TGTGCCAGCAGCTTAGATTCAGGGGGCCTCACTGAAGCTTTCTTT. It is translated as CASSLDSGGLTEAFF.

The chain joins TRBV7-9 to TRBJ2-7; weak D call: TRBD2 (7 bases). The germline V gene encodes CDR1 SEHNR and CDR2 FQNEAQ (reference sequence). V lost 6 bases and J lost 3, with 15 bases in between. This CDR3 region has 14 residues. The CDR3 spells CASSPEGGGYEQYF. For the CDR3, the DNA is TGTGCCAGCAGTCCCGAAGGGGGGGGCTACGAGCAGTACTTC.

This sequence joins TRBV18 and TRBJ2-7; D gene uncertain. Trimming shortened V by 2 bases and J by 7 bases, and 27 bases separated the two germline ends. The CDR3 consists of 18 residues. Germline lookup yields CDR1 KGHSH and CDR2 LQKENI. This chain's CDR3 is CASSPFVPRPEVRREQYF. The CDR3 DNA follows: TGTGCCAGCTCACCATTTGTTCCCAGACCAGAAGTTCGGCGGGAGCAGTACTTC.

The V and J genes are TRBV7-2 and TRBJ2-5; 8 nucleotides align to TRBD1. The CDR3 length is 17 residues. The junction had 9 bases not matched to a gene; V was cut back by 1 base and J by 2 bases. Germline V gene sequence: CDR1 SGHTA, CDR2 FQGNSA. CDR3 sequence: CASSLGTGFRIQETQYF. The CDR3, as DNA: TGTGCCAGCAGCTTAGGGACAGGGTTCAGGATTCAAGAGACCCAGTACTTC.

The chain has TRBV6-4 and TRBJ2-1; 12 bases match TRBD2. J gave up 10 bases and V 5 bases, and 9 bases lay outside the gene matches. The CDR3 has 15 residues. Per germline, CDR1 MRHNA and CDR2 SNTAGT. CDR3 in amino acids: CASSPLAGGPEEQFF. The CDR3 bases are TGTGCCAGCAGTCCCCTAGCGGGGGGGCCGGAGGAGCAGTTCTTC.

V usage is TRBV27 and J usage is TRBJ2-7; TRBD1 is a possible D gene (6 bases). The CDR3 totals 16 residues. V lost 5 bases and J 0 bases, leaving 17 bases between the germline ends. Germline CDR1 reads MNHEY; CDR2 reads SMNVEV (reference sequence). Written as DNA, the CDR3 is TGTGCCAGCAGTCCTACACAGGGTTCTGGCTCCTACGAGCAGTACTTC. This sequence encodes CASSPTQGSGSYEQYF.

This clone was observed a single time. The chain links TRBV6-6 to TRBJ1-2, with D uncertain. The CDR3 runs to 12 residues. Germline CDR1 is MNHNY and CDR2 is SVGAGI (reference sequence). V gave up 4 bases and J gave up 7 bases, with 10 bases separating them. The CDR3, as DNA: TGTGCCAGCAGTTCGGTTGGCGGTGGCTACACCTTC. It specifies CASSSVGGGYTF.

The chain employs TRBV28 and TRBJ2-7; 12 bases match TRBD2. The length of the CDR3 is 15 residues. CDR1 is MDHEN, CDR2 SYDVKM, per germline. With V trimmed by 5 bases and J by 1 base, 3 bases remained unmatched. The CDR3, as DNA: TGTGCCAGCAGTCCCGGACTAGCGGGATCCTACGAGCAGTACTTC. Translation: CASSPGLAGSYEQYF.

J is TRBJ2-1 and V is TRBV2, with 14 bases identical to TRBD2. V lost 2 bases and J lost 7; bases outside the gene matches: 4. Germline lookup yields CDR1 SNHLY and CDR2 FYNNEI. This CDR3 spans 16 amino acids. CDR3 sequence: CASSETGTSGGNEQFF. The CDR3 bases are TGTGCCAGCAGTGAAACTGGGACTAGCGGGGGAAATGAGCAGTTCTTC.

V gene TRBV5-1 combines with J gene TRBJ2-1; D possibly corresponds to TRBD2 (5 bases). Between the trimmed V and J ends, which lost 4 bases and 4 bases, there was a span of 12 bases. Germline values: CDR1 SGHRS, CDR2 YFSETQ. This CDR3 spans 14 amino acids. Written as DNA, the CDR3 is TGCGCCAGCAGCGTACGCGGGCCATACAATGAGCAGTTCTTC. This gives the protein CASSVRGPYNEQFF.

The chain joins TRBV11-2 to TRBJ2-7; the D gene is possibly TRBD2 (5 bases). CDR3 length: 15 residues. Germline CDR1 is SGHAT and CDR2 is FQNNGV. V gave up 5 bases and J gave up 1 base, with 15 bases separating them. The CDR3 is CASSRSRGLSYEQYF. DNA of the CDR3: TGTGCCAGCAGCCGAAGTAGAGGGCTGTCCTACGAGCAGTACTTC.

The V and J genes are TRBV27 and TRBJ2-1; the D is unclear. The CDR3 extends over 17 amino acids. CDR1 MNHEY and CDR2 SMNVEV come from the germline V gene (reference sequence). Between the trimmed V and J ends, which lost 5 bases and 7 bases, there was a span of 24 bases. DNA for the CDR3: TGTGCCAGCAGTCCGCCGCTTGACCCACCCACCAGGAATGAGCAGTTCTTC. Translation: CASSPPLDPPTRNEQFF.

V usage is TRBV7-3 and J usage is TRBJ2-7; tentatively, D is TRBD2 (5 bases). There are 13 residues in the CDR3. V lost 3 bases to trimming and J lost 2 bases, with 8 bases between them. The germline CDR1 and CDR2 sequences are SGHTA and FQGTGA. In DNA form, the CDR3 reads TGTGCCAGCAGCTTGGACTTAACCTACGAGCAGTACTTC. Translated, it gives CASSLDLTYEQYF.

This sequence joins TRBV5-1 and TRBJ1-1; tentatively, D is TRBD1 (6 bases). This CDR3 comprises 14 residues. The V end was cut by 5 bases, the J end by 7 bases, with 18 bases between. Per germline, CDR1 SGHRS and CDR2 YFSETQ. The CDR3 spells CASRVRLQGREAFF. DNA for the CDR3: TGCGCCAGCAGGGTCCGACTACAGGGACGTGAAGCTTTCTTT.

This chain links TRBV5-4 with TRBJ2-7; 11 bases are a match to TRBD2. Germline V gives CDR1 SGHNT, CDR2 YYREEE (reference sequence). CDR3 length: 16 residues. Trimming took 0 bases from V and 5 from J; bases not matched to a gene: 7. CDR3 amino acids: CASSLAATSGTHEQYF. Here the CDR3 DNA reads TGTGCCAGCAGCTTGGCCGCGACTAGCGGGACGCACGAGCAGTACTTC.

This clone was observed a single time. The gene calls are TRBV7-2 and TRBJ2-3; 10 bases are a match to TRBD2. The CDR3 covers 16 residues. Germline V CDR1 and CDR2: SGHTA, FQGNSA. Unmatched junction bases numbered 3, after V lost 2 bases and J lost 1 base. CDR3 protein: CASSLLLAGGTDTQYF. The CDR3 DNA reads as TGTGCCAGCAGCTTACTTCTAGCGGGGGGCACAGATACGCAGTATTTT.

This sequence joins TRBV7-2 and TRBJ2-7, with D possibly matching TRBD2 (6 bases). Germline CDR1 reads SGHTA; CDR2 reads FQGNSA. The V and J ends lost 1 base and 3 bases respectively, with 13 bases between them. This CDR3 comprises 15 residues. CDR3 nucleotides: TGTGCCAGCAGCTTAGGGGGGGACGGTTTCTACGAGCAGTACTTC. Protein sequence: CASSLGGDGFYEQYF.

This chain links TRBV4-3 with TRBJ2-3, with TRBD1 identical over 7 bases. The CDR3 totals 15 residues. V was pared by 2 bases and J by 0 bases, with 2 bases of the junction left unmatched. CDR1 and CDR2 (germline): LGHNA, YSLEER. This CDR3 reads CASSQPGQSTDTQYF. CDR3 DNA sequence: TGCGCCAGCAGCCAACCGGGACAGAGCACAGATACGCAGTATTTT.